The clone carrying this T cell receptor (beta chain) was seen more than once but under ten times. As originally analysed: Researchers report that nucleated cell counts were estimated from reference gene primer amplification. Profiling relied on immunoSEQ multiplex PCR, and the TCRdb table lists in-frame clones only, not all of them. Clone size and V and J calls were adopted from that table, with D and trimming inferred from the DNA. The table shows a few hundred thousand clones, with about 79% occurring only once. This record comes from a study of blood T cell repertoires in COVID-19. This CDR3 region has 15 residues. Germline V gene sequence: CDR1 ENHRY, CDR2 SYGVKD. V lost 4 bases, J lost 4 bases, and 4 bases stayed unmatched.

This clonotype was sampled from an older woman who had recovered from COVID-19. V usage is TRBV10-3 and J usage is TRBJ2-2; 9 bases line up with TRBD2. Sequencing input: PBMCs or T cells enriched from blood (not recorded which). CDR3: CAISGEREATGELFF. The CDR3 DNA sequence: TGTGCCATCAGTGGGGAGCGGGAGGCCACCGGGGAGCTGTTTTTT.